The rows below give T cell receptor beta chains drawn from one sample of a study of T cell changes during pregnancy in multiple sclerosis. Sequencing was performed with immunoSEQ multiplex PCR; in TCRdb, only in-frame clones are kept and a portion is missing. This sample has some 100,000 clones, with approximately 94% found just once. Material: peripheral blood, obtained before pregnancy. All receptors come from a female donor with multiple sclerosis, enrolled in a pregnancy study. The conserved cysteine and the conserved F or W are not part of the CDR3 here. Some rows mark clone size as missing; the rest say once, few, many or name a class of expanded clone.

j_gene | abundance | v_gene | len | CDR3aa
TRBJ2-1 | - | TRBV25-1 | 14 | ASSGGMGRQKNEQF
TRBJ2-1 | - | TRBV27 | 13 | ASSPLRGLYNEQF
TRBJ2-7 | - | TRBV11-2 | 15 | ASSLGHFRGEFYEQY
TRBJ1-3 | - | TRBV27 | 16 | ASTKQGTPAASGNTIY
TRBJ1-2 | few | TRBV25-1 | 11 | ASSEQTNYGYT
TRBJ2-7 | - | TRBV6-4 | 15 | ASSPTFRLAGVHEQY
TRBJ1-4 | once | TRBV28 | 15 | ASSFPGLRATNEKLF
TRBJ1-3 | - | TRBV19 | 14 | ASSTTGVATGNTIY
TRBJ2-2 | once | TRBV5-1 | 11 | ASSSSGGGELF
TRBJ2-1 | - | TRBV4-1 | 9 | ASSQRNEQF
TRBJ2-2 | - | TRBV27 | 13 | ASSFGLAATGELF
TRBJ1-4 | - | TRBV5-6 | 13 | ASSLAPSTNEKLF
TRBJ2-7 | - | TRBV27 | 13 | ASSPGTGGYYEQY
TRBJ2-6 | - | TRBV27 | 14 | ASSLRQGAGANVLT
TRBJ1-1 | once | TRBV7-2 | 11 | ASSFGGSTEAF
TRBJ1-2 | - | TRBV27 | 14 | ASSFSRRTSNYGYT
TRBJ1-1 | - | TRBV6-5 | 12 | ASSYAGANTEAF
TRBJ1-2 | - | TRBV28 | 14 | ASSETGTGGLYGYT
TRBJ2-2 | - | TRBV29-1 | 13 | SVEVGQGRAGELF
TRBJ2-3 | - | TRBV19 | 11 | ASRGRGTDTQY
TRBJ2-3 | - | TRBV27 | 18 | ASSPYPGLAGEVGTDTQY
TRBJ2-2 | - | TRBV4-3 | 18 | ASSQEGIPGLAANTGELF
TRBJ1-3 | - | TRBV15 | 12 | GTSRDLGGNTIY
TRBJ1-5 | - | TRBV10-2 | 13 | ASRKKQGDNQPQH
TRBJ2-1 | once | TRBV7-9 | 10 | ASSVRVNEQF
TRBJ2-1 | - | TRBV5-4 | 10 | ASSREYNEQF
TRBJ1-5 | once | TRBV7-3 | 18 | ASSSCAADRGKRGNQPQH
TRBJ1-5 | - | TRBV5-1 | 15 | ASSFGTGRGINQPQH
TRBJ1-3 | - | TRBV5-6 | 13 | ASSLAEISGNTIY
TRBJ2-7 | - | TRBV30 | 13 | AWSPGGLRPYEQY
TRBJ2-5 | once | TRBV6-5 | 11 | ASSPDGGETQY
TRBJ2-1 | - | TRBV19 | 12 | ASSIQDSYNEQF
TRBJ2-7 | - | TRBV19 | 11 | ASSLGLAGDLG
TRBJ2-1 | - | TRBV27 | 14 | ASSLSPGTTYNEQF
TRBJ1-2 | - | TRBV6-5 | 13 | ASSWTGQGPGGYT
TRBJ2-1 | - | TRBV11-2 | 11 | ASSLGATGEQF
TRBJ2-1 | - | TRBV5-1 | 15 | ASSLGGSGSSYNEQF
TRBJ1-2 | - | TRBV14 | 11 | ASSQGQGSGYT
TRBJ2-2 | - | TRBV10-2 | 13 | ASSELAGGTGELF
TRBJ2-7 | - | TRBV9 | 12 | ASSFRDRDYEQY
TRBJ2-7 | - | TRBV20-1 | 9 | SARYSYEQY
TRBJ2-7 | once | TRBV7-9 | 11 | ASMSGTTYEQY
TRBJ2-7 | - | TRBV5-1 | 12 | ASSTRASGDEQY
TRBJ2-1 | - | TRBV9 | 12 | ASSPSWGRDEQF
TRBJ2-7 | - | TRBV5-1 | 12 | ATPDRRENYEQY
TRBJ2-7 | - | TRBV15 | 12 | ATSSDRVASEQY
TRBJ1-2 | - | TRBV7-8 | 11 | ASSLGGAYGYT
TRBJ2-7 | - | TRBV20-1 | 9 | SARLDGEQY
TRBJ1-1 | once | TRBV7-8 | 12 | ASSLVPRNTEAF
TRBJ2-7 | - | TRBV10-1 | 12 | ASSEGQGVAEQY
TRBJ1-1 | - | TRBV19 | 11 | ASSSQRGTEAF
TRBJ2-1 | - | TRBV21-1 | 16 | ASSSPGLAGEVYNEQF
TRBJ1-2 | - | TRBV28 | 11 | ASSRQGQNGYT
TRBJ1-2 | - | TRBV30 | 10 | AWSASGVGYT
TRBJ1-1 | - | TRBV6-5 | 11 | ASSYEGGGVAF